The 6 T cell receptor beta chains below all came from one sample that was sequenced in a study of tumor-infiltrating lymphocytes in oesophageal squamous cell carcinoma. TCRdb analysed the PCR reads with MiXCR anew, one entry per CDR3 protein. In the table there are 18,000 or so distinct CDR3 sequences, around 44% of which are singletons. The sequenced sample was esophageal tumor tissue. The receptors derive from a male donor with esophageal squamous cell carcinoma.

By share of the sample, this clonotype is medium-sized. CDR3 bases: TGTGCCAGCAGTGAGGGCAGATCCAACGTCCTGACTTTC. Amino acids: CASSEGRSNVLTF. The rearrangement links TRBV6-1 to TRBJ2-6; the D is unclear. The CDR3 has 13 residues. V dropped 3 bases and J dropped 8 bases, with 8 bases sitting between them. Looked up from germline, CDR1 is MNHNS and CDR2 is SASEGT.

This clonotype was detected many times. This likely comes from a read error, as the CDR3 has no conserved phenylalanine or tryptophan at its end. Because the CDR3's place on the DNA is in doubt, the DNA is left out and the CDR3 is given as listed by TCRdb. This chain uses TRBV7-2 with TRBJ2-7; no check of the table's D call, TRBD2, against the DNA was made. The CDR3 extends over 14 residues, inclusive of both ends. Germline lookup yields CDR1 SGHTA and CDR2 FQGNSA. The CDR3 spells CASSSTNYGYTFGS.

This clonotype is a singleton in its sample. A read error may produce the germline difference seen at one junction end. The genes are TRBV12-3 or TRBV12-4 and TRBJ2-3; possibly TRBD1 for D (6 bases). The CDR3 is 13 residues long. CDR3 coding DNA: TGTGCCAGCAGTCCCCACACAGGGAATAAGCAGTTCTTT. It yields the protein CASSPHTGNKQFF.

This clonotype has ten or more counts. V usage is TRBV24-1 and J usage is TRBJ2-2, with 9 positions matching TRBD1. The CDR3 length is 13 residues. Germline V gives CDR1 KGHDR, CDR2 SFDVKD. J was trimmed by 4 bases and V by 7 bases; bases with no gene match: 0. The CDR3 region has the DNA TGTGCCACCAGGGACAGGGGCACCGGGGAGCTGTTTTTT. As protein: CATRDRGTGELFF.

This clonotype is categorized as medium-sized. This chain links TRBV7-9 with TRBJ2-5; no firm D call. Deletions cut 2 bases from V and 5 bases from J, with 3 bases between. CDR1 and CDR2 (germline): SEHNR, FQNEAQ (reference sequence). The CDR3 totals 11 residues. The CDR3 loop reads CASSLQETQYF. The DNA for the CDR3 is TGTGCCAGCAGCTTACAGGAGACCCAGTACTTC.

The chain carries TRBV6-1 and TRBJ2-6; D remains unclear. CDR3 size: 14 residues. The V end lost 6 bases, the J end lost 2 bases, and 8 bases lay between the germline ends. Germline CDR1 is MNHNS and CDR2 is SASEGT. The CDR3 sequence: CASSKYAGANVLTF. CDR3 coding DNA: TGTGCCAGCAGCAAGTATGCTGGGGCCAACGTCCTGACTTTC.